This TCR beta chain was captured in a study of blood T cell repertoires in COVID-19. Original analysis: Nucleated cell counts were estimated from reference gene primer amplification. TCRdb's copy holds only in-frame clones and misses some; the assay was immunoSEQ multiplex PCR. The V and J calls and clone size are taken from that table; D and trimming were inferred from the DNA. Altogether some 90,000 clones are present, about 88% being singletons, with the ten largest covering around 5%. The CDR3 has 14 amino acids. Germline CDR1 SNHLY, CDR2 FYNNEI. Trimming removed 3 bases at V and 2 bases at J, with 11 bases between.

The specimen sequenced was peripheral blood. The genes are TRBV2 and TRBJ2-7; D gene uncertain. This TCR was sampled from a woman of 80 years or more with active COVID-19. The CDR3 is CASSDRSNTYEQYF. The CDR3 DNA is TGTGCCAGCAGTGACAGGTCGAACACCTACGAGCAGTACTTC. The whole variable domain, filled in from reference TRBV2 and TRBJ2-7, reads EPEVTQTPSHQVTQMGQEVILRCVPISNHLYFYWYRQILGQKVEFLVSFYNNEISEKSEIFDDQFSVERPDGSNFTLKIRSTKLEDSAMYFCASSDRSNTYEQYFGPGTRLTVT.